This T cell receptor (beta chain) originates from a study of identical twins' blood T cells. Six healthy women, forming three identical twin pairs, donated samples. This clonotype appeared a few times. Its antigen is as yet unknown. V lost 6 bases and J 2 bases, leaving 14 bases between the germline ends. CDR3 length: 15 amino acids. Whole-study results and caveats: Top TCRbeta clonotypes were shared more with twin than unrelated donors. Twins reportedly had markedly more similar V usage than unrelated donors, even among out-of-frame TCRbeta clonotypes.

TCRdb reprocessed the 5' RACE reads via MiXCR and lists one record per CDR3 protein. The sample includes about 370,000 distinct CDR3 sequences, about 28% of them seen just once. The TCR originated in a woman between 18 and 49 years old in good health. The source material was PBMCs. V is TRBV23-1 and J is TRBJ2-1; D may be TRBD2 (6 bases). TRBV23-1 falls under the ORF class, with uncertain function. Written as DNA, the CDR3 is TGCGCCAGCAGGGGACTTATCCCCCCCTACAATGAGCAGTTCTTC. It encodes CASRGLIPPYNEQFF.